This passage covers 19 T cell receptor beta chains from one sample sequenced in a study of shared clonotypes between healthy human individuals. The data were produced by immunoSEQ multiplex PCR, yet TCRdb's version contains in-frame clones alone and is incomplete. Among a few million clones listed, around nine tenths were seen once. Sequencing was performed on naive CD4+ T cells sorted from blood. The subset denotes: CD45RA+ positively selected. Every receptor here comes from a young man in good health.

V and J are TRBV5-1 and TRBJ2-7; 10 bases fit TRBD1. The CDR3 sequence is 14 residues long. Unmatched junction bases numbered 6, after V lost 7 bases and J lost 2 bases. Germline assignment: CDR1 SGHRS and CDR2 YFSETQ. The CDR3 loop is CASPRGQGAYEQYF. CDR3 DNA sequence: TGCGCCAGCCCTAGAGGACAGGGGGCCTACGAGCAGTACTTC.

This chain uses TRBV27 with TRBJ2-4; 10 bases map to TRBD2. The trim removed 3 bases at V and 0 bases at J, leaving 5 bases unmatched. CDR3 size: 17 residues. Germline V CDR1 and CDR2: MNHEY, SMNVEV (reference sequence). DNA of the CDR3: TGTGCCAGCAGTTTCTCGGGACTAGCGAAAGCCAAAAACATTCAGTACTTC. Amino acid sequence: CASSFSGLAKAKNIQYF.

This clone came up a few times. This same CDR3 is encoded by further DNA sequences in the sample. V and J are TRBV18 and TRBJ1-6, with a tentative D call TRBD1 (5 bases). This CDR3 has 14 amino acids. Germline V lookup: CDR1 KGHSH, CDR2 LQKENI. The ends were cut back, 6 bases at V and 5 bases at J, with 11 bases in the middle. The CDR3 DNA reads as TGTGCCAGCTCTCAGGGAGGAGATAATTCACCCCTCCACTTT. As protein: CASSQGGDNSPLHF.

The chain combines TRBV19 with TRBJ2-7; a possible D gene is TRBD2 (5 bases). CDR1 and CDR2 (germline): LNHDA, SQIVND (reference sequence). V was cut by 10 bases and J by 3 bases, with 22 bases left in between. This CDR3 contains 15 residues. The CDR3 here is CATRWSPGVDYEQYF. As DNA, the CDR3 is TGTGCCACCCGCTGGTCCCCCGGGGTCGACTACGAGCAGTACTTC.

This sequence joins TRBV7-2 and TRBJ2-2; possibly TRBD2 for D (6 bases). Per the germline V gene, CDR1 is SGHTA and CDR2 is FQGNSA. Trimming took 5 bases from V and 2 from J, leaving 15 bases between them. The length of the CDR3 is 16 residues. The CDR3 is CASSPVGLSNTGELFF. The CDR3 DNA sequence: TGTGCCAGCAGCCCGGTGGGACTTAGCAACACCGGGGAGCTGTTTTTT.

This chain joins TRBV5-1 and TRBJ2-5, with D perhaps TRBD2 (5 bases). The CDR3 consists of 15 residues. Trimming shortened V by 0 bases and J by 5 bases, and 14 bases separated the two germline ends. Germline CDR1 reads SGHRS; CDR2 reads YFSETQ. This CDR3 reads CASSLGTVPGETQYF. Here the CDR3 DNA reads TGCGCCAGCAGCTTGGGGACCGTGCCGGGGGAGACCCAGTACTTC.

The chain uses TRBV10-2 and TRBJ2-7, with D tentatively TRBD2 (5 bases). CDR3 length equals 12 residues. In germline, CDR1 is WSHSY, CDR2 SAAADI. Trimming cost V 3 bases and J 3 bases, with 6 bases left between them. As DNA, the CDR3 is TGCGCCAGCAGTGAACGGGACTACGAGCAGTACTTC. Amino acid sequence: CASSERDYEQYF.

V is TRBV19 and J is TRBJ1-1; 9 bases are shared with TRBD1. With V trimmed by 5 bases and J by 0 bases, 4 bases remained unmatched. The CDR3 is 15 amino acids. Germline V gene lookup returns CDR1 LNHDA and CDR2 SQIVND (reference sequence). CDR3 protein: CASSSGTGLNTEAFF. CDR3 DNA: TGTGCCAGTAGTTCCGGGACAGGGTTGAACACTGAAGCTTTCTTT.

This chain joins TRBV4-2 and TRBJ2-7; TRBD2 matches 14 bases. The CDR3 is 16 amino acids. Trimming removed 4 bases from V and 2 bases from J; junction bases left unmatched: 4. CDR1 and CDR2 from the germline V gene are LGHNA and YNFKEQ. CDR3 nucleotides: TGTGCCAGCAGCCTCCAGACTAGCGGGGGGGCCTACGAGCAGTACTTC. It translates to CASSLQTSGGAYEQYF.

The genes are TRBV6-5 and TRBJ1-2; no clear D. V lost 6 bases and J lost 4, with 9 bases in between. In germline, CDR1 is MNHEY, CDR2 SVGAGI. This CDR3 has 12 residues. The CDR3 DNA reads TGTGCCAGCAGGAGTTCAGGCTATGGCTACACCTTC. This gives the protein CASRSSGYGYTF.

This chain links TRBV7-2 with TRBJ2-3, with D possibly being TRBD2 (6 bases). This CDR3 region has 15 residues. CDR1 is SGHTA, CDR2 FQGNSA, per germline. Trimming left V 0 bases short and J 5 bases short, with 12 bases between. CDR3 DNA sequence: TGTGCCAGCAGCTTAGCGGGCGGGATATTAGATACGCAGTATTTT. This translates into CASSLAGGILDTQYF.

This clone has only one observation. This chain links TRBV18 with TRBJ1-3; D is perhaps TRBD1 (6 bases). Trimming shortened V by 2 bases and J by 2 bases, and 13 bases separated the two germline ends. This CDR3 has 16 residues. CDR1 is KGHSH and CDR2 is LQKENI in the germline V gene. The CDR3 DNA is TGTGCCAGCTCACCAGCGGGGGCCCCTCCTGGAAACACCATATATTTT. This gives the protein CASSPAGAPPGNTIYF.

The chain is built from TRBV18 and TRBJ1-3, with D maybe TRBD1 (6 bases). The germline CDR1 and CDR2 sequences are KGHSH and LQKENI. This CDR3 contains 14 residues. The V gene lost 6 bases and the J gene lost 9 bases, with 18 bases spanning the gap. The DNA for the CDR3 is TGTGCCAGCTCCTCCGACCGGGGGCAGGCCACCATATATTTT. Translation gives CASSSDRGQATIYF.

The gene calls are TRBV4-1 and TRBJ2-1; 9 bases match TRBD1. Per germline, CDR1 MGHRA and CDR2 YSYEKL. J gave up 5 bases and V 4 bases, and 12 bases lay outside the gene matches. The CDR3 is 17 residues long. The CDR3 here is CASSRTTGGRRDNEQFF. The CDR3 nucleotides read TGCGCCAGCAGCCGGACTACAGGGGGCCGGCGGGACAATGAGCAGTTCTTC.

The V and J genes are TRBV4-2 and TRBJ1-2, with D unclear. Germline CDR1 LGHNA, CDR2 YNFKEQ. The CDR3 consists of 14 residues. Trimming pared 0 bases from V and 4 bases from J, leaving 9 bases between. This CDR3 reads CASSQDPAVYGYTF. Here the CDR3 DNA reads TGTGCCAGCAGCCAAGACCCAGCGGTCTATGGCTACACCTTC.

The V call is TRBV7-6, the J call TRBJ2-2; D is uncertain. CDR3 length: 14 residues. CDR1 and CDR2 (germline): SGHVS, FNYEAQ. V lost 5 bases and J lost 4, with 11 bases in between. DNA of the CDR3: TGTGCCAGCAGCCCGACCCCAATCACCGGGGAGCTGTTTTTT. This translates into CASSPTPITGELFF.

CDR3 sequence: CASTRSFVIAGELFF. The CDR3 coding sequence is TGTGCCAGCACCCGAAGTTTTGTCATAGCCGGGGAGCTGTTTTTT. The chain carries TRBV28 and TRBJ2-2; D ambiguous. Germline CDR1 and CDR2: MDHEN and SYDVKM. Between the trimmed V and J ends, which lost 7 bases and 6 bases, there was a span of 18 bases. The CDR3 spans 15 residues.

The gene calls are TRBV6-1 and TRBJ2-1, with a weak D call TRBD1 (7 bases). The CDR3 runs 16 residues. With 1 base removed from V and 2 bases from J, the gap between germline ends came to 12 bases. Germline CDR1 is MNHNS and CDR2 is SASEGT. The CDR3 protein is CASSEVGGQPYNEQFF. In DNA, the CDR3 is TGTGCCAGCAGTGAAGTGGGGGGACAGCCCTACAATGAGCAGTTCTTC.

The chain joins TRBV14 to TRBJ1-3, with 7 positions matching TRBD1. J was trimmed by 2 bases and V by 4 bases; bases with no gene match: 8. From germline, CDR1 is SGHDN and CDR2 FVKESK. The CDR3 covers 16 residues. CDR3 bases: TGTGCCAGCAGCCTTAGACAGGGTTCTACTGGAAACACCATATATTTT. Protein sequence: CASSLRQGSTGNTIYF.